The 20 T cell receptor beta chains given below trace back to one sample, sequenced in a study of T cells in Graves' hyperthyroidism and ophthalmopathy. There were TCR beta CDR3 regions amplified from RNA transcripts. The HTBI primer set drove a first-round RT-PCR of the TCR CDR3. Each CDR3 protein gets one entry after TCRdb re-called the multiplex PCR reads with MiXCR. The profile shows approximately 360,000 distinct CDR3 sequences, roughly 25% of them singletons. Input material: blood. All receptors derive from a man aged 50-60 years with Graves' hyperthyroidism.

This clonotype appeared a few times. In DNA form, the CDR3 reads TGCGCCAGCAGACGGACAGGGGCAACTAATGAAAAACTGTTTTTT. This translates into CASRRTGATNEKLFF. The chain couples TRBV5-1 to TRBJ1-4, with 9 bases identical to TRBD1. The CDR3 sequence is 15 residues long. V lost 5 bases to trimming and J lost 0 bases; unmatched junction nucleotides: 2. Germline V gives CDR1 SGHRS, CDR2 YFSETQ.

The J gene is TRBJ2-3, the V gene TRBV30; 12 nucleotides align to TRBD2. Germline V gene sequence: CDR1 GTSNPN, CDR2 SVGIG (reference sequence). With V trimmed by 3 bases and J by 4 bases, 2 bases remained unmatched. This CDR3 region has 14 residues. The CDR3 protein is CAWSRLAGADTQYF. CDR3 sequence (DNA): TGTGCCTGGAGCCGACTAGCGGGAGCAGATACGCAGTATTTT.

This chain links TRBV10-3 with TRBJ1-2; TRBD1 matches 9 bases. J was trimmed by 3 bases and V by 4 bases; bases with no gene match: 6. CDR1 is ENHRY, CDR2 SYGVKD, per germline. The CDR3 runs 15 residues. The CDR3 DNA reads as TGTGCCATCAGTGTAACAGGGGGCTTGGACTATGGCTACACCTTC. It yields the protein CAISVTGGLDYGYTF.

This rearrangement joins TRBV30 to TRBJ1-5; D remains unclear. The CDR3 length is 13 residues. V was cut by 1 base and J by 5 bases, with 9 bases left in between. Per the germline V gene, CDR1 is GTSNPN and CDR2 is SVGIG (reference sequence). The CDR3 loop is CAWSEDLYQPQHF. For the CDR3, the DNA is TGTGCCTGGAGTGAGGACCTTTATCAGCCCCAGCATTTT.

The chain combines TRBV13 with TRBJ1-6; D remains unclear. In germline, CDR1 is PRHDT, CDR2 FYEKMQ (reference sequence). Trimming left V 1 base short and J 8 bases short, with 15 bases between. There are 16 residues in the CDR3. The CDR3 bases are TGTGCCAGCAGCTTAGCTTCCAGTTCGCCGGATTCACCCCTCCACTTT. Amino acids: CASSLASSSPDSPLHF.

This sequence joins TRBV6-1 and TRBJ1-4; TRBD1 matches at 7 bases. The CDR3 is made up of 14 amino acids. Germline CDR1 reads MNHNS; CDR2 reads SASEGT. After removal of 7 bases from V and 6 bases from J, the junction contained 8 bases not matched to a gene. The CDR3 reads CASTQGIADEKLFF. CDR3 in DNA: TGTGCCAGCACACAGGGGATCGCTGATGAAAAACTGTTTTTT.

This clonotype was counted only a few times. This chain links TRBV27 with TRBJ2-7; TRBD2 matches 9 bases. The CDR3 runs 15 residues. The germline V gene encodes CDR1 MNHEY and CDR2 SMNVEV (reference sequence). The junction had 3 bases not matched to a gene; V was cut back by 3 bases and J by 0 bases. CDR3 nucleotides: TGTGCCAGCAGTTTGGGGACTAGCAACTCCTACGAGCAGTACTTC. Translating it yields CASSLGTSNSYEQYF.

This clonotype was observed a handful of times. This rearrangement joins TRBV27 to TRBJ2-3; D is tentatively TRBD1 or TRBD2 (6 bases each). This CDR3 comprises 15 residues. V was cut by 9 bases and J by 0 bases, with 16 bases left in between. From germline, CDR1 is MNHEY and CDR2 SMNVEV (reference sequence). CDR3 amino acids: CASSWGAASTDTQYF. For the CDR3, the DNA is TGTGCCAGTTCCTGGGGGGCGGCAAGCACAGATACGCAGTATTTT.

The chain has TRBV15 and TRBJ2-1; 7 bases map to TRBD2. The CDR3 runs to 11 residues. The ends lost 3 bases at V and 12 bases at J; junction bases unmatched: 2. Germline CDR1 is LNHNV and CDR2 is YYDKDF (reference sequence). CDR3 loop: CATSSGTMQFF. The CDR3 DNA sequence: TGTGCCACCAGCAGTGGGACTATGCAGTTCTTC. The variable domain in full, with the rest retrieved from reference TRBV15 and TRBJ2-1, is DAMVIQNPRYQVTQFGKPVTLSCSQTLNHNVMYWYQQKSSQAPKLLFHYYDKDFNNEADTPDNFQSRRPNTSFCFLDIRSPGLGDTAMYLCATSSGTMQFFGPGTRLTVL.

This clonotype was observed a few times. V is TRBV10-3 and J is TRBJ2-7; perhaps TRBD2 as D (6 bases). V was pared by 0 bases and J by 2 bases, with 11 bases between. The CDR3 has 15 amino acids. CDR1 and CDR2 (germline): ENHRY, SYGVKD. The CDR3 loop reads CAISESSGPTYEQYF. The CDR3 DNA reads TGTGCCATCAGTGAGTCAAGCGGGCCGACCTACGAGCAGTACTTC.

Ten or more counts support this clonotype. The rearrangement uses TRBV27 and TRBJ1-1, with 9 bases fitting TRBD1. With V trimmed by 5 bases and J by 5 bases, 9 bases remained unmatched. CDR1 and CDR2 from the germline V gene are MNHEY and SMNVEV (reference sequence). There are 15 residues in the CDR3. CDR3 amino acids: CASSQIQGARTEAFF. Written as DNA, the CDR3 is TGTGCCAGCAGTCAAATACAGGGGGCGAGAACTGAAGCTTTCTTT.

The V gene is TRBV27, the J gene TRBJ2-7; 12 bases agree with TRBD2. Germline values: CDR1 MNHEY, CDR2 SMNVEV (reference sequence). The CDR3 is 16 amino acids. V dropped 1 base and J dropped 2; count of bases not matched to a gene: 3. The CDR3 spells CASSLLTSGRPYEQYF. CDR3 coding DNA: TGTGCCAGCAGTTTATTAACTAGCGGGAGGCCCTACGAGCAGTACTTC.

This clonotype showed up many times. The chain has TRBV6-1 and TRBJ2-7; weak D call: TRBD1 (5 bases). Germline V CDR1 and CDR2: MNHNS, SASEGT. The CDR3 has 15 amino acids. Trimming took 1 base from V and 8 from J, leaving 18 bases between them. CDR3 in amino acids: CASSEVLGKGIQQYF. The CDR3 DNA reads as TGTGCCAGCAGTGAAGTCCTGGGAAAGGGGATCCAGCAGTACTTC.

In its sample, this clonotype was seen a few times. This sequence joins TRBV12-3 or TRBV12-4 and TRBJ2-2; TRBD1 matches at 7 bases. V was pared by 8 bases and J by 5 bases, with 8 bases of the junction left unmatched. This CDR3 spans 14 amino acids. The CDR3 protein is CASSTGPMTGELFF. The DNA for the CDR3 is TGTGCCAGCTCGACAGGGCCCATGACCGGGGAGCTGTTTTTT.

This clonotype was found many times. The chain employs TRBV2 and TRBJ2-3, with a possible D match to TRBD2 (6 bases). Germline CDR1 SNHLY, CDR2 FYNNEI. Deletions cut 8 bases from V and 5 bases from J, with 11 bases between. The CDR3 spans 12 residues. The CDR3 nucleotides read TGTGCCAGCTTTTTGGGGGGAGATACGCAGTATTTT. As protein: CASFLGGDTQYF.

The sample holds a few counts of this clonotype. This chain links TRBV7-2 with TRBJ1-4; D is unresolved. The CDR3 consists of 13 residues. With 5 bases removed from V and 0 bases from J, the gap between germline ends came to 4 bases. From germline, CDR1 is SGHTA and CDR2 FQGNSA. The CDR3 DNA sequence: TGTGCCAGCAGCGCTGCAACTAATGAAAAACTGTTTTTT. It specifies CASSAATNEKLFF.

This clonotype has a handful of counts. This chain links TRBV6-1 with TRBJ2-2; a possible D gene is TRBD1 (5 bases). Per the germline V gene, CDR1 is MNHNS and CDR2 is SASEGT. This CDR3 comprises 18 residues. Between the trimmed V and J ends, which lost 8 bases and 3 bases, there was a span of 25 bases. The DNA of the CDR3 is TGTGCCAGCGCGTCCGAAAAGGACATAGGACGCGACACCGGGGAGCTGTTTTTT. Translated, it gives CASASEKDIGRDTGELFF.

This clonotype occurred many times. This sequence joins TRBV2 and TRBJ1-2; maybe TRBD1 (6 bases). Germline V lookup: CDR1 SNHLY, CDR2 FYNNEI. The V and J ends lost 1 base and 4 bases respectively, with 10 bases between them. The CDR3 has 14 amino acids. CDR3 in amino acids: CASSEVGAGYGYTF. In DNA, the CDR3 is TGTGCCAGCAGTGAAGTGGGGGCTGGCTATGGCTACACCTTC.

This clonotype turned up a few times. V and J are TRBV27 and TRBJ2-4, with D possibly TRBD2 on 5 matching bases. This CDR3 has 11 residues. CDR1 MNHEY and CDR2 SMNVEV come from the germline V gene (reference sequence). V was trimmed by 7 bases and J by 7 bases, leaving 8 bases between them. CDR3 amino acids: CASKERNIQYF. The CDR3 nucleotides read TGTGCCAGCAAGGAGCGGAACATTCAGTACTTC.

The chain joins TRBV15 to TRBJ1-5; tentatively, D is TRBD1 (5 bases). With 1 base removed from V and 3 bases from J, the gap between germline ends came to 13 bases. From germline, CDR1 is LNHNV and CDR2 YYDKDF (reference sequence). CDR3 size: 16 residues. CDR3 amino acids: CATSRAIQGDNQPQHF. CDR3 coding DNA: TGTGCCACCAGCAGAGCAATTCAGGGAGACAATCAGCCCCAGCATTTT.